This T cell receptor (beta chain) was obtained from a study of cytomegalovirus exposure and HLA in healthy donors. The PCR employed 60 Vbeta primers together with 13 Jbeta primers. As handled by the study authors: Approximately 10 million shared chains were among about 80 million unique TCR beta chains counted in a later analysis. This table comes from immunoSEQ multiplex PCR, and its TCRdb copy is limited to in-frame clones, with some not included. V and J calls plus clone size are reproduced from that table; the DNA served to infer D and trimming. In the table there are about 170,000 clones, approximately 82% of which are singletons. The V segment lost 4 bases and the J segment 6 bases; nucleotides outside the gene matches: 2. The V gene's germline CDR1 is SGHTA and CDR2 FQGNSA. CDR3 length: 14 residues.

J is TRBJ2-3 and V is TRBV7-2, with 12 bases lining up with TRBD2. This clonotype originated in a male donor in good health and CMV-seronegative. The sequenced sample was PBMCs. The CDR3 here is CASSSTSGRDTQYF. The CDR3 DNA reads TGTGCCAGCAGCTCCACTAGCGGGAGGGATACGCAGTATTTT.